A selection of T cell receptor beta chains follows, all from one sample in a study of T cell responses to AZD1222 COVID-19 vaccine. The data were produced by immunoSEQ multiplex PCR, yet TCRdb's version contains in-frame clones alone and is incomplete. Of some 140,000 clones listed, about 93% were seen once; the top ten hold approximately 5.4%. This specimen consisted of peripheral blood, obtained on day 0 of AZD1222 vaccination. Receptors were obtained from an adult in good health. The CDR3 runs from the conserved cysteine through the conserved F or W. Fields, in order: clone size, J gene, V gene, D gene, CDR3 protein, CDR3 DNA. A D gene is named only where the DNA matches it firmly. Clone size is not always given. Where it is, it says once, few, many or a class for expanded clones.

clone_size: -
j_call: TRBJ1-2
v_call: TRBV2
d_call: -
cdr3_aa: CASSEVRQRYGYTF
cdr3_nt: TGTGCCAGCAGTGAGGTCCGACAGCGCTATGGCTACACCTTC

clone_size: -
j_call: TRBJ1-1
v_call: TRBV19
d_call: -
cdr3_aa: CASSADRSLTEAFF
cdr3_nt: TGTGCCAGTAGTGCTGACAGGAGTTTGACTGAAGCTTTCTTT

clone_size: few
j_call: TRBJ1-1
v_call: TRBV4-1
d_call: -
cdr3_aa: CASSQVEGGGGEAFF
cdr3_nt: TGCGCCAGCAGCCAAGTGGAAGGGGGTGGCGGGGAAGCTTTCTTT

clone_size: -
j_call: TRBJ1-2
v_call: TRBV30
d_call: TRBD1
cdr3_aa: CAWSKQGDYYGYTF
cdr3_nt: TGTGCCTGGAGTAAACAGGGGGACTACTATGGCTACACCTTC

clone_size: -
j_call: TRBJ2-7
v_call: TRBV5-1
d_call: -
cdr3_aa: CASSPEAYEQYF
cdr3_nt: TGCGCCAGCAGCCCGGAGGCCTACGAGCAGTACTTC

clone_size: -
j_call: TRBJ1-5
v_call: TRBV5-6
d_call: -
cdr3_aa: CASSLGPRSYSNQPQHF
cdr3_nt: TGTGCCAGCAGCTTGGGGCCTCGATCGTATAGCAATCAGCCCCAGCATTTT

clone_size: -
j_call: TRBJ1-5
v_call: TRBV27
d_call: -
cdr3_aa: CASSWSVYQPQHF
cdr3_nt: TGTGCCAGCAGTTGGTCCGTCTATCAGCCCCAGCATTTT

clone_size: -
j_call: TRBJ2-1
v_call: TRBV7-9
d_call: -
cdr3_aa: CASSLRPVGDNEQFF
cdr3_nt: TGTGCCAGCAGCTTACGCCCGGTGGGGGACAATGAGCAGTTCTTC

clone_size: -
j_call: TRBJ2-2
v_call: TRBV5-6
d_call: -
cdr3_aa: CASSLGQGEGELFF
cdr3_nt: TGTGCCAGCAGCTTGGGCCAGGGAGAAGGGGAGCTGTTTTTT

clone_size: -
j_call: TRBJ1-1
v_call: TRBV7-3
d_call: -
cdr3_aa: CASSFPNTEAFF
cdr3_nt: TGTGCCAGCAGCTTCCCGAACACTGAAGCTTTCTTT

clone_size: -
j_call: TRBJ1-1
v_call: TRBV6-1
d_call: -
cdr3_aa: CASSENTNTEAFF
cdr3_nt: TGTGCCAGCAGTGAGAATACAAACACTGAAGCTTTCTTT

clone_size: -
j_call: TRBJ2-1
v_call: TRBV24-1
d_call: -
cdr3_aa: CATSEGAVGNEQFF
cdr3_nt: TGTGCCACCAGTGAAGGGGCGGTTGGCAATGAGCAGTTCTTC

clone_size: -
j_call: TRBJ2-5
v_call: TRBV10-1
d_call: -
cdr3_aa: CASTDGASFSQYF
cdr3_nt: TGCGCCAGCACGGACGGGGCATCTTTTTCCCAGTACTTC

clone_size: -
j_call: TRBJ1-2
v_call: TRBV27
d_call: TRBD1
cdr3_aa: CASRPEGAGVYGYTF
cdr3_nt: TGTGCCAGCAGACCGGAGGGGGCAGGGGTCTATGGCTACACCTTC

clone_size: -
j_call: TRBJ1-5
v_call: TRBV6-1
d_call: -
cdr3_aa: CASSEVGRRRVQPQHF
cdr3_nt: TGTGCCAGCAGTGAAGTCGGCAGGAGAAGAGTTCAGCCCCAGCATTTT

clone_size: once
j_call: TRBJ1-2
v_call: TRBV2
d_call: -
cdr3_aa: CASSTDWTNDGYTF
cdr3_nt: TGTGCCAGCAGCACCGATTGGACTAATGATGGCTACACCTTC

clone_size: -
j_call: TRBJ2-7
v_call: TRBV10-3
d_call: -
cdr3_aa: CAISEPESAGVSYEQYF
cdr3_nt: TGTGCCATCAGTGAGCCCGAATCGGCAGGGGTCTCCTACGAGCAGTACTTC

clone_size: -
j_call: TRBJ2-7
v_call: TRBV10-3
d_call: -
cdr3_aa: CAISDRAYEQYF
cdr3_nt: TGTGCCATCAGTGACAGGGCCTACGAGCAGTACTTC